These 22 T cell receptor beta chains came from one sample sequenced in a study of cytomegalovirus exposure and HLA in healthy donors. PCR was performed using 60 Vbeta and 13 Jbeta primers. Sequencing used immunoSEQ multiplex PCR; TCRdb keeps in-frame clones, though not all of them. The sample lists roughly 190,000 clones; over 70% were seen once. Sequenced input: PBMCs. The origin of the receptors is a man in his forties or fifties in good health and CMV-seropositive.

This chain joins TRBV28 and TRBJ1-5; no reliable D call. V gave up 3 bases and J gave up 3 bases, with 9 bases separating them. The germline V gene has CDR1 MDHEN and CDR2 SYDVKM. This CDR3 has 14 residues. CDR3 nucleotide sequence: TGTGCCAGCAGTTTCCGGGGTTTCAATCAGCCCCAGCATTTT. It yields the protein CASSFRGFNQPQHF.

The chain uses TRBV5-1 and TRBJ2-7, with 11 bases fitting TRBD1. The CDR3 contains 14 residues. Germline-derived CDR1 and CDR2 are SGHRS and YFSETQ. V gave up 5 bases and J gave up 4 bases; unmatched junction bases: 5. The CDR3 spells CASRPDRGQYEQYF. As DNA, the CDR3 is TGCGCCAGCAGGCCGGACAGGGGGCAATACGAGCAGTACTTC.

The rearrangement joins TRBV29-1 to TRBJ2-1; 9 bases fit TRBD2. Germline V gives CDR1 SQVTM, CDR2 ANQGSEA. The V segment lost 4 bases and the J segment 4 bases; nucleotides outside the gene matches: 5. The CDR3 contains 14 residues. The CDR3 DNA is TGCAGCGTTGTTATCCTAGCGGGGTACAATGAGCAGTTCTTC. Translated: CSVVILAGYNEQFF.

V is TRBV18 and J is TRBJ2-7; a weak D match, TRBD2 (6 bases). Trimming took 4 bases from V and 1 from J, leaving 11 bases between them. Germline loops: CDR1 KGHSH, CDR2 LQKENI. The CDR3 runs 14 residues. The CDR3 nucleotides are TGTGCCAGCTCACGATCGACTAGTTCCTACGAGCAGTACTTC. It yields the protein CASSRSTSSYEQYF.

The V call is TRBV5-1, the J call TRBJ1-4, with 9 nucleotides matching TRBD1. This CDR3 region has 14 residues. Germline values: CDR1 SGHRS, CDR2 YFSETQ. V dropped 4 bases and J dropped 8; count of bases not matched to a gene: 6. CDR3 residues: CASSADRGKEKLFF. CDR3 coding DNA: TGCGCCAGCAGCGCGGACAGGGGAAAGGAAAAACTGTTTTTT. The variable domain in full, completed from reference TRBV5-1 and TRBJ1-4, reads KAGVTQTPRYLIKTRGQQVTLSCSPISGHRSVSWYQQTPGQGLQFLFEYFSETQRNKGNFPGRFSGRQFSNSRSEMNVSTLELGDSALYLCASSADRGKEKLFFGSGTQLSVL.

V gene TRBV5-1 combines with J gene TRBJ2-5, with 9 positions matching TRBD1. The tail of the sequence fits TRBJ2-7 better, so the J call may be wrong. Germline CDR1 and CDR2: SGHRS and YFSETQ. The CDR3 totals 16 residues. The CDR3 coding sequence is TGCGCCAGCAGCTTGGCGGGGACAGGGACCGTTTACGAGCAGTACTTC. Translated: CASSLAGTGTVYEQYF.

This chain links TRBV19 with TRBJ2-5; 7 bases align to TRBD1. CDR3 size: 15 residues. CDR1 is LNHDA, CDR2 SQIVND, per germline (reference sequence). Trimming cost V 5 bases and J 1 base; bases outside gene matches: 7. The CDR3 nucleotides are TGTGCCAGTAGTGGTAAGGGACAGATCCAAGAGACCCAGTACTTC. Its protein is CASSGKGQIQETQYF.

The chain is built from TRBV29-1 and TRBJ2-4, with D possibly matching TRBD1 (5 bases). The CDR3 is 13 residues long. Germline V CDR1 and CDR2: SQVTM, ANQGSEA. V lost 1 base and J 7 bases, leaving 11 bases between the germline ends. CDR3 nucleotide sequence: TGCAGCGTTGAAGCGGTGGCAGGGAACATTCAGTACTTC. Its translation is CSVEAVAGNIQYF.

The chain joins TRBV14 to TRBJ1-2, with TRBD1 as a possible D gene (5 bases). Germline-derived CDR1 and CDR2 are SGHDN and FVKESK. Trimming removed 1 base at V and 8 bases at J, with 8 bases between. The CDR3 has 12 amino acids. This CDR3 is CASSQAGLGYTF. The CDR3 nucleotides read TGTGCCAGCAGCCAAGCAGGGCTCGGCTACACCTTC. Complete variable domain (other parts from reference TRBV14 and TRBJ1-2): EAGVTQFPSHSVIEKGQTVTLRCDPISGHDNLYWYRRVMGKEIKFLLHFVKESKQDESGMPNNRFLAERTGGTYSTLKVQPAELEDSGVYFCASSQAGLGYTFGSGTRLTVV.

The chain couples TRBV19 to TRBJ1-5; D uncertain. Per the germline V gene, CDR1 is LNHDA and CDR2 is SQIVND (reference sequence). The CDR3 runs to 12 residues. With 6 bases removed from V and 8 bases from J, the gap between germline ends came to 11 bases. CDR3 coding DNA: TGTGCCAGTAGCCTATTATCCAAGCCCCAGCATTTT. Amino acid sequence: CASSLLSKPQHF. Complete variable domain (other parts from reference TRBV19 and TRBJ1-5): DGGITQSPKYLFRKEGQNVTLSCEQNLNHDAMYWYRQDPGQGLRLIYYSQIVNDFQKGDIAEGYSVSREKKESFPLTVTSAQKNPTAFYLCASSLLSKPQHFGDGTRLSIL.

This clone has only one observation. This chain uses TRBV18 with TRBJ2-4; 7 positions match TRBD2. This CDR3 has 15 residues. The V and J ends lost 5 bases and 7 bases, in that order; junction bases with no gene match: 11. Germline V gene sequence: CDR1 KGHSH, CDR2 LQKENI. Written as DNA, the CDR3 is TGTGCCAGCTCAGCCTCTCAGATCGGGAGGAACATTCAGTACTTC. Its protein is CASSASQIGRNIQYF.

A single count supports this clone. The chain combines TRBV29-1 with TRBJ2-5; TRBD2 agrees at 7 bases. J gave up 5 bases and V 1 base, and 10 bases lay outside the gene matches. The CDR3 covers 15 residues. Germline CDR1 is SQVTM and CDR2 is ANQGSEA. CDR3 nucleotide sequence: TGCAGCGTTGAAGGCCGGGTAGCGGGCAGGGAGACCCAGTACTTC. Amino acids: CSVEGRVAGRETQYF. The variable domain in full, with the rest retrieved from reference TRBV29-1 and TRBJ2-5, is SAVISQKPSRDICQRGTSLTIQCQVDSQVTMMFWYRQQPGQSLTLIATANQGSEATYESGFVIDKFPISRPNLTFSTLTVSNMSPEDSSIYLCSVEGRVAGRETQYFGPGTRLLVL.

This clone was detected a few times. This rearrangement joins TRBV28 to TRBJ2-7, with 11 nucleotides matching TRBD2. J gave up 0 bases and V 3 bases, and 10 bases lay outside the gene matches. CDR3 length equals 18 residues. Germline V lookup: CDR1 MDHEN, CDR2 SYDVKM. In DNA form, the CDR3 reads TGTGCCAGCAGTTTCTGGTTTAGCGGGAGGGATAGCTCCTACGAGCAGTACTTC. Its protein is CASSFWFSGRDSSYEQYF.

This chain joins TRBV28 and TRBJ1-5; a weak D match, TRBD1 (6 bases). The CDR3 has 13 residues. CDR1 MDHEN and CDR2 SYDVKM come from the germline V gene. Trimming shortened V by 4 bases and J by 7 bases, and 11 bases separated the two germline ends. In DNA, the CDR3 is TGTGCCAGCAGTTCGCCAGGGGAACAGCCCCAGCATTTT. It specifies CASSSPGEQPQHF.

The V and J genes are TRBV6-6 and TRBJ1-2; TRBD1 matches 12 bases. This CDR3 has 15 residues. The V and J ends lost 4 bases and 8 bases, in that order; junction bases with no gene match: 8. In germline, CDR1 is MNHNY, CDR2 SVGAGI (reference sequence). CDR3 sequence reads: CASSSSGTGGSGYTF. CDR3 in DNA: TGTGCCAGCAGTTCCTCCGGGACAGGGGGCAGCGGCTACACCTTC.

The genes are TRBV30 and TRBJ2-7, with 8 bases lining up with TRBD1. This CDR3 has 16 amino acids. J gave up 0 bases and V 0 bases, and 7 bases lay outside the gene matches. The germline V gene has CDR1 GTSNPN and CDR2 SVGIG (reference sequence). CDR3 sequence (DNA): TGTGCCTGGAGTGTAGGGCCCGGGACAGGCTCCTACGAGCAGTACTTC. This encodes CAWSVGPGTGSYEQYF. Together with reference TRBV30 and TRBJ2-7, the CDR3 gives the full variable domain: SQTIHQWPATLVQPVGSPLSLECTVEGTSNPNLYWYRQAAGRGLQLLFYSVGIGQISSEVPQNLSASRPQDRQFILSSKKLLLSDSGFYLCAWSVGPGTGSYEQYFGPGTRLTVT.

The chain is built from TRBV19 and TRBJ2-7; D is unresolved. Trimming pared 3 bases from V and 7 bases from J, leaving 4 bases between. Germline loops: CDR1 LNHDA, CDR2 SQIVND (reference sequence). CDR3 length equals 10 residues. This CDR3 reads CASSIREQYF. CDR3 nucleotide sequence: TGTGCCAGTAGTATCAGGGAGCAGTACTTC.

This clone showed up just a few times. This chain links TRBV6-5 with TRBJ2-1, with D tentatively TRBD1 (6 bases). From germline, CDR1 is MNHEY and CDR2 SVGAGI. This CDR3 has 11 residues. The V end was cut by 10 bases, the J end by 9 bases, with 13 bases between. Here the CDR3 reads CATLGTSEQFF. In DNA, the CDR3 is TGTGCCACCCTGGGGACAAGTGAGCAGTTCTTC.

This chain connects TRBV9 to TRBJ2-5; 8 bases align to TRBD1. Germline values: CDR1 SGDLS, CDR2 YYNGEE. The CDR3 length is 16 residues. J gave up 2 bases and V 4 bases, and 10 bases lay outside the gene matches. The CDR3 region has the DNA TGTGCCAGCAGCCCTTCCCGGGACAGGTTTCAAGAGACCCAGTACTTC. This sequence encodes CASSPSRDRFQETQYF.

DNA of the CDR3: TGTGCCAGCAGCTTAGACGGGGAGCTCTACGGCTACACCTTC. Residues: CASSLDGELYGYTF. The V gene is TRBV11-2, the J gene TRBJ1-2; D remains ambiguous. Germline lookup yields CDR1 SGHAT and CDR2 FQNNGV. CDR3 length: 14 amino acids. Trimming removed 0 bases from V and 8 bases from J, with 13 bases in between.

The chain combines TRBV9 with TRBJ2-7, with D possibly TRBD2 on 5 matching bases. The CDR3 is 13 residues long. The V end was cut by 7 bases, the J end by 7 bases, with 18 bases between. Germline-derived CDR1 and CDR2 are SGDLS and YYNGEE. The CDR3 spells CASGRTPLGEQYF. The CDR3, as DNA: TGTGCCAGCGGGCGGACTCCGTTAGGGGAGCAGTACTTC.

With respect to this clone: The CDR3 carries no conserved terminal phenylalanine or tryptophan, so it likely arises from a read error. It is unclear where the CDR3 begins or ends on the DNA, so no DNA is shown, and the CDR3 is as TCRdb lists it. The chain combines TRBV6-1 with TRBJ2-3; TRBD2 reflects the table's D call only, with no check against the DNA. Germline V CDR1 and CDR2: MNHNS, SASEGT. The CDR3 is 13 residues long, ends included. This chain's CDR3 is CASRASLAGGPVV.